The 27 T cell receptor beta chains in this list originate from one sample, sequenced in a study of beta chain features in type 1 diabetes. Every isolated RNA sample was fully reverse transcribed, so sequencing captured expressed TCRB transcripts. Assay: immunoSEQ multiplex PCR; the TCRdb copy retains only in-frame clones and omits some. In the table there are hundreds of thousands of clones, approximately 10% of which are singletons. Sequenced input: naive CD4+ T cells from blood. The receptors originated from a woman aged 25 to 39 in good health.

V and J are TRBV5-6 and TRBJ1-2, with D uncertain. CDR1 is SGHDT and CDR2 is YYEEEE in the germline V gene. V lost 0 bases, J lost 2 bases, and 8 bases lay in between. The CDR3 runs 14 residues. This CDR3 reads CASSLGAENYGYTF. The CDR3 region has the DNA TGTGCCAGCAGCTTGGGGGCAGAAAACTATGGCTACACCTTC.

The chain combines TRBV18 with TRBJ2-7, with 8 bases identical to TRBD2. CDR1 is KGHSH and CDR2 is LQKENI in the germline V gene. The CDR3 consists of 15 residues. V was clipped by 2 bases and J by 1 base; unmatched bases: 4. The chain's CDR3 is CASSPVSGGSYEQYF. The CDR3 DNA reads TGTGCCAGCTCACCAGTATCGGGGGGGTCCTACGAGCAGTACTTC.

There are a few counts of this clone. The V call is TRBV2, the J call TRBJ2-3; TRBD2 aligns across 7 bases. Trimming removed 6 bases from V and 2 bases from J; junction bases left unmatched: 11. Per the germline V gene, CDR1 is SNHLY and CDR2 is FYNNEI. The CDR3 runs 16 residues. The CDR3 loop is CASRTIGGGNTDTQYF. CDR3 sequence (DNA): TGTGCCAGCAGGACGATCGGCGGGGGAAACACAGATACGCAGTATTTT.

The chain links TRBV4-3 to TRBJ2-7, with TRBD2 as a possible D gene (5 bases). V lost 0 bases and J lost 9, with 21 bases in between. Germline V gene data show CDR1 as LGHNA and CDR2 as YSLEER. CDR3 length: 16 amino acids. The CDR3 bases are TGCGCCAGCAGCCAAGAGGCGAGAGCGGACCAAGGGAGGCAGTACTTC. The encoded protein is CASSQEARADQGRQYF.

CDR3: CSASYSGEQYF. In DNA, the CDR3 is TGCAGTGCTAGCTATTCTGGCGAGCAGTACTTC. The chain couples TRBV20-1 to TRBJ2-7; D remains ambiguous. The CDR3 has 11 residues. Germline CDR1 DFQATT, CDR2 SNEGSKA (reference sequence). The germline V and J ends were trimmed by 3 bases and 6 bases, with 9 bases remaining between them.

This clone was recorded only once. This chain uses TRBV18 with TRBJ2-5; D uncertain. The V end was cut by 4 bases, the J end by 4 bases, with 13 bases between. The CDR3 contains 14 residues. Germline CDR1 and CDR2: KGHSH and LQKENI. The CDR3 DNA follows: TGTGCCAGCTCACGAGCCGGTCAAGCAGAGACCCAGTACTTC. Amino acid sequence: CASSRAGQAETQYF.

In this sample, this clone turned up a few times. The chain recombines TRBV19 with TRBJ2-3, with a tentative D call TRBD2 (6 bases). V lost 6 bases, J lost 2 bases, and 12 bases lay in between. Germline-derived CDR1 and CDR2 are LNHDA and SQIVND (reference sequence). The length of the CDR3 is 14 residues. The CDR3 spells CASRPGLHTDTQYF. DNA for the CDR3: TGTGCCAGTAGGCCGGGACTCCACACAGATACGCAGTATTTT.

The V gene is TRBV29-1, the J gene TRBJ2-7, with 7 bases matching TRBD1. With V trimmed by 0 bases and J by 6 bases, 8 bases remained unmatched. Germline V gene sequence: CDR1 SQVTM, CDR2 ANQGSEA. The CDR3 consists of 14 residues. CDR3 DNA sequence: TGCAGCGTTGAAGATCCTACGGGACAGCGCGAGCAGTACTTC. Translated, it gives CSVEDPTGQREQYF.

As DNA, the CDR3 is TGCAGCGTTGCCCTTGGGACTAGCGGGACATCCTACGAGCAGTACTTC. Its protein is CSVALGTSGTSYEQYF. The genes are TRBV29-1 and TRBJ2-7, with 13 bases matching TRBD2. Germline V gives CDR1 SQVTM, CDR2 ANQGSEA. There are 16 residues in the CDR3. J was trimmed by 1 base and V by 4 bases; bases with no gene match: 7.

This chain links TRBV19 with TRBJ2-3; D remains unclear. The germline V gene has CDR1 LNHDA and CDR2 SQIVND (reference sequence). V was cut by 5 bases and J by 0 bases, with 9 bases left in between. The CDR3 loop spans 14 amino acids. The CDR3 coding sequence is TGTGCCAGTAGTTCCAAACAGAGCACAGATACGCAGTATTTT. Amino acid sequence: CASSSKQSTDTQYF.

This clone was picked up a small number of times. This sequence joins TRBV2 and TRBJ2-5; 14 positions match TRBD2. This CDR3 is 17 amino acids long. The ends lost 3 bases at V and 5 bases at J; junction bases unmatched: 8. Germline V CDR1 and CDR2: SNHLY, FYNNEI. The CDR3 DNA reads as TGTGCCAGCAGTGATCCAGGACTAGCGGGAGGTTATGAGACCCAGTACTTC. Residues: CASSDPGLAGGYETQYF.

The chain employs TRBV28 and TRBJ2-7; D remains unclear. Germline loops: CDR1 MDHEN, CDR2 SYDVKM. With 5 bases removed from V and 3 bases from J, the gap between germline ends came to 5 bases. This CDR3 contains 11 residues. The CDR3 loop reads CASSAFYEQYF. The CDR3 DNA is TGTGCCAGCAGTGCGTTCTACGAGCAGTACTTC.

V is TRBV7-9 and J is TRBJ2-5; D is possibly TRBD1 (5 bases). Trimming removed 3 bases at V and 2 bases at J, with 10 bases between. The CDR3 sequence is 14 residues long. Germline CDR1 reads SEHNR; CDR2 reads FQNEAQ (reference sequence). CDR3 sequence: CASSLSAGQETQYF. CDR3 sequence (DNA): TGTGCCAGCAGCTTGTCGGCAGGGCAAGAGACCCAGTACTTC.

This clone was counted only a few times. J is TRBJ2-1 and V is TRBV7-3; TRBD2 agrees at 9 bases. Germline lookup yields CDR1 SGHTA and CDR2 FQGTGA. The CDR3 extends over 14 amino acids. With 1 base clipped from V and 6 bases from J, the junction kept 1 base outside the gene matches. The CDR3 nucleotides are TGTGCCAGCAGCTTAAGGACTAGCGCCAATGAGCAGTTCTTC. The encoded protein is CASSLRTSANEQFF.

This clone was counted a few times. The V gene is TRBV7-3, the J gene TRBJ1-5, with D unclear. The CDR3 covers 13 residues. The V and J ends lost 1 base and 7 bases respectively, with 8 bases between them. Looked up from germline, CDR1 is SGHTA and CDR2 is FQGTGA. The CDR3 region has the DNA TGTGCCAGCAGCTTAAACCGGGGACAGCCCCAGCATTTT. It translates to CASSLNRGQPQHF.

The chain uses TRBV18 and TRBJ1-1; D might be TRBD1 (5 bases). V lost 0 bases and J lost 6, with 14 bases in between. The CDR3 sequence is 15 residues long. The V gene's germline CDR1 is KGHSH and CDR2 LQKENI. This chain's CDR3 is CASSPPSRGLAEAFF. CDR3 in DNA: TGTGCCAGCTCACCACCGTCCCGGGGACTCGCTGAAGCTTTCTTT.

This clone was counted a single time. CDR3 nucleotides: TGTGCCAGCAGTTCGACGACTAGCCCCTCCTACGAGCAGTACTTC. This gives the protein CASSSTTSPSYEQYF. The V call is TRBV27, the J call TRBJ2-7; 7 bases are a match to TRBD2. The CDR3 has 15 amino acids. Trimming cost V 4 bases and J 0 bases; bases outside gene matches: 6. Germline CDR1 and CDR2: MNHEY and SMNVEV (reference sequence).

A few counts support this clone. The gene calls are TRBV5-4 and TRBJ2-2; D is perhaps TRBD2 (6 bases). The CDR3 covers 16 residues. The V gene's germline CDR1 is SGHNT and CDR2 YYREEE (reference sequence). The V and J ends lost 3 bases and 7 bases respectively, with 19 bases between them. The CDR3, as DNA: TGTGCCAGCAGCTCGTGGCTTGGGCGGGAAGTCGGGGAGCTGTTTTTT. Translated: CASSSWLGREVGELFF.

This clone was detected only a few times. V usage is TRBV29-1 and J usage is TRBJ2-2; D call uncertain. This CDR3 comprises 11 residues. V was cut by 7 bases and J by 4 bases, with 7 bases left in between. Germline lookup yields CDR1 SQVTM and CDR2 ANQGSEA. CDR3 amino acids: CSAQSTGELFF. CDR3 sequence (DNA): TGCAGCGCACAGAGCACCGGGGAGCTGTTTTTT.

The chain recombines TRBV7-9 with TRBJ2-1; 8 bases map to TRBD1. The CDR3 length is 16 residues. The ends lost 6 bases at V and 0 bases at J; junction bases unmatched: 7. Germline CDR1 SEHNR, CDR2 FQNEAQ (reference sequence). Here the CDR3 DNA reads TGTGCCAGCAGATTGACAGGGGCGAGCTCCTACAATGAGCAGTTCTTC. It yields the protein CASRLTGASSYNEQFF.

The chain recombines TRBV5-4 with TRBJ2-1; D not resolved. CDR1 and CDR2 from the germline V gene are SGHNT and YYREEE (reference sequence). The CDR3 is made up of 12 amino acids. The V end lost 4 bases, the J end lost 7 bases, and 9 bases lay between the germline ends. CDR3 region: CASSASGNEQFF. Here the CDR3 DNA reads TGTGCCAGCAGCGCCTCCGGGAATGAGCAGTTCTTC.

This clone showed up just a few times. V is TRBV6-5 and J is TRBJ2-2; no definite D call. Germline values: CDR1 MNHEY, CDR2 SVGAGI. Trimming removed 2 bases from V and 6 bases from J, with 13 bases in between. The CDR3 runs 15 residues. The DNA for the CDR3 is TGTGCCAGCAGTTACGACGGGTATTACGCCGGGGAGCTGTTTTTT. This sequence encodes CASSYDGYYAGELFF.

This chain joins TRBV18 and TRBJ2-2; 7 bases are a match to TRBD2. The CDR3 has 17 amino acids. Germline loops: CDR1 KGHSH, CDR2 LQKENI. The V segment lost 3 bases and the J segment 3 bases; nucleotides outside the gene matches: 10. In DNA form, the CDR3 reads TGTGCCAGCTCACCCCTAGCCACTAGCGTCTACACCGGGGAGCTGTTTTTT. Residues: CASSPLATSVYTGELFF.

This clone came up a few times. This chain connects TRBV7-2 to TRBJ2-1, with 7 bases identical to TRBD2. This CDR3 comprises 16 residues. Germline lookup yields CDR1 SGHTA and CDR2 FQGNSA. Trimming took 5 bases from V and 10 from J; bases not matched to a gene: 17. CDR3 DNA sequence: TGTGCCAGCAGCACCCCGAGTAGTCGGGAGGTCGGCGAGCAGTTCTTC. The encoded protein is CASSTPSSREVGEQFF.

This clone has a handful of counts. Distinct nucleotide sequences in the sample also encode this CDR3. The V and J genes are TRBV18 and TRBJ2-3; TRBD2 agrees at 8 bases. With 2 bases clipped from V and 3 bases from J, the junction kept 4 bases outside the gene matches. The CDR3 is made up of 15 amino acids. Germline lookup yields CDR1 KGHSH and CDR2 LQKENI. In DNA form, the CDR3 reads TGTGCCAGCTCACCAGTCGCTAGCGGGACAGATACGCAGTATTTT. This sequence encodes CASSPVASGTDTQYF.

This clone showed up just a few times. The DNA of the CDR3 is TGTGCCAGCAGTTCCCTAGCGGGAGTTGTCGGGGAGCTGTTTTTT. This codes for CASSSLAGVVGELFF. This chain uses TRBV2 with TRBJ2-2; 10 nucleotides agree with TRBD2. With V trimmed by 5 bases and J by 7 bases, 7 bases remained unmatched. The germline gives CDR1 SNHLY, CDR2 FYNNEI. This CDR3 is 15 amino acids long.

The chain joins TRBV6-5 to TRBJ2-7; 7 bases agree with TRBD1. The junction had 12 bases not matched to a gene; V was cut back by 6 bases and J by 7 bases. The CDR3 consists of 14 residues. Germline CDR1 and CDR2: MNHEY and SVGAGI. CDR3 sequence: CASRSQGTRGEQYF. The CDR3, as DNA: TGTGCCAGCAGATCACAGGGGACCCGGGGAGAGCAGTACTTC.